This T cell receptor (beta chain) was documented in a study of response to subunit inactivated influenza vaccine. Overall study findings and caveats: Authors suggested each seasonal influenza vaccination recruits few new T cells.

The CDR3 has 13 amino acids. V was trimmed by 2 bases and J by 6 bases, leaving 11 bases between them. The sample holds many counts of this clonotype. The antigen is not known. TCRdb reanalysed the RT-PCR reads using MiXCR and keeps one entry per CDR3 protein. The sample records about 650,000 distinct CDR3 sequences, approximately 14% being singletons. The specimen comprised PBMCs from blood, sampled less than 13 days after vaccination. V is TRBV12-3 or TRBV12-4 and J is TRBJ2-7; D could derive from TRBD1 or TRBD2 (6 bases each). The receptor was derived from a man aged 45-65 years who received an inactivated influenza vaccine. The CDR3 DNA reads TGTGCCAGCAGTTTAACCGGGGGCTCCGAGCAGTACTTC. This codes for CASSLTGGSEQYF.